What follows are 27 T cell receptor beta chains derived from one specimen sequenced in a study of shared clonotypes between healthy human individuals. CD45RO-negative, CCR7-positively selected cells formed the naive CD8 fraction, excluding terminally differentiated effector memory CD45RA+ cells. The data were produced by immunoSEQ multiplex PCR, yet TCRdb's version contains in-frame clones alone and is incomplete. The table lists roughly 2,000,000 clones, 90% to 95% of them singletons, with more than 1.5% in the top ten. Source material: naive CD8+ T cells from PBMCs. The receptors stem from a man younger than 35 in good health. Some clones in this sample may be carry-over from other donors' samples.

The chain uses TRBV7-9 and TRBJ2-1; 8 positions agree with TRBD2. The CDR3 covers 15 residues. Germline trimming cut 7 bases from V and 6 bases from J; bases unmatched to any gene: 11. Germline CDR1 SEHNR, CDR2 FQNEAQ (reference sequence). This CDR3 reads CASNTPGLDFNEQFF. As DNA, the CDR3 is TGTGCCAGCAACACACCGGGACTAGACTTCAATGAGCAGTTCTTC.

The CDR3 region is CASGTSLGATQYF. CDR3 sequence (DNA): TGTGCCAGCGGGACTAGTCTGGGGGCTACGCAGTATTTT. J is TRBJ2-3 and V is TRBV6-1; TRBD2 agrees at 8 bases. The CDR3 totals 13 residues. Germline V gene lookup returns CDR1 MNHNS and CDR2 SASEGT. The trim removed 8 bases at V and 8 bases at J, leaving 9 bases unmatched.

The J gene is TRBJ2-6, the V gene TRBV10-1, with 10 bases that match TRBD1. Trimming cost V 6 bases and J 0 bases; bases outside gene matches: 14. Germline V gene lookup returns CDR1 WNHNN and CDR2 SYGVQD (reference sequence). CDR3 length: 20 residues. Here the CDR3 DNA reads TGCGCCAGCAGCCCAACCGTGCCGGGACAGGGGACCTCTGGGGCCAACGTCCTGACTTTC. Protein product: CASSPTVPGQGTSGANVLTF.

V gene TRBV5-1 combines with J gene TRBJ1-3; D possibly corresponds to TRBD1 (5 bases). V shed 1 base and J shed 2 bases, with 10 bases lying between them. The CDR3 covers 15 residues. The germline CDR1 and CDR2 sequences are SGHRS and YFSETQ. CDR3 coding DNA: TGCGCCAGCAGCTTGTCCAGGGCGCCTGGAAACACCATATATTTT. This encodes CASSLSRAPGNTIYF.

V and J are TRBV7-2 and TRBJ2-2, with unresolved D. The germline gives CDR1 SGHTA, CDR2 FQGNSA. V gave up 5 bases and J gave up 2 bases, with 6 bases separating them. The CDR3 is 13 amino acids. DNA of the CDR3: TGTGCCAGCAGCCCGGACAACACCGGGGAGCTGTTTTTT. It specifies CASSPDNTGELFF. Supplemented by reference TRBV7-2 and TRBJ2-2, the full variable domain reads GAGVSQSPSNKVTEKGKDVELRCDPISGHTALYWYRQSLGQGLEFLIYFQGNSAPDKSGLPSDRFSAERTGGSVSTLTIQRTQQEDSAVYLCASSPDNTGELFFGEGSRLTVL.

The rearrangement uses TRBV5-1 and TRBJ2-7; 9 bases match TRBD1. The CDR3 is 15 amino acids. V lost 2 bases and J lost 0; bases outside the gene matches: 3. From germline, CDR1 is SGHRS and CDR2 YFSETQ. The CDR3, as DNA: TGCGCCAGCAGCTTCTGGACAGGGGCCTCCTACGAGCAGTACTTC. It translates to CASSFWTGASYEQYF. The whole variable domain, filled in from reference TRBV5-1 and TRBJ2-7, reads KAGVTQTPRYLIKTRGQQVTLSCSPISGHRSVSWYQQTPGQGLQFLFEYFSETQRNKGNFPGRFSGRQFSNSRSEMNVSTLELGDSALYLCASSFWTGASYEQYFGPGTRLTVT.

The V gene is TRBV7-3, the J gene TRBJ2-1; tentatively, D is TRBD1 (5 bases). CDR3 length: 14 amino acids. The germline V gene has CDR1 SGHTA and CDR2 FQGTGA. Trimming took 2 bases from V and 2 from J, leaving 7 bases between them. CDR3 loop: CASSLGAAYNEQFF. CDR3 DNA: TGTGCCAGCAGCTTAGGGGCGGCCTACAATGAGCAGTTCTTC.

CDR3 DNA sequence: TGTGCCAGCAGTGAATGGGGCAGCTCAACCTACGAGCAGTACTTC. Encoded protein: CASSEWGSSTYEQYF. The chain recombines TRBV2 with TRBJ2-7; D might be TRBD1 (5 bases). The V gene lost 2 bases and the J gene lost 2 bases, with 13 bases spanning the gap. Germline V gene data show CDR1 as SNHLY and CDR2 as FYNNEI. This CDR3 spans 15 amino acids.

V and J are TRBV19 and TRBJ2-3; unclear D gene. V was shortened by 1 base and J by 5 bases, with 7 bases between the two germline ends. This CDR3 is 13 amino acids long. Germline CDR1 reads LNHDA; CDR2 reads SQIVND (reference sequence). CDR3 protein: CASSIASRDTQYF. DNA for the CDR3: TGTGCCAGTAGTATAGCGTCGAGAGATACGCAGTATTTT. Complete variable domain (other parts from reference TRBV19 and TRBJ2-3): DGGITQSPKYLFRKEGQNVTLSCEQNLNHDAMYWYRQDPGQGLRLIYYSQIVNDFQKGDIAEGYSVSREKKESFPLTVTSAQKNPTAFYLCASSIASRDTQYFGPGTRLTVL.

The chain couples TRBV10-1 to TRBJ2-7; 7 bases line up with TRBD1. J lost 2 bases, V lost 2 bases, and 6 bases had no gene match. Germline-derived CDR1 and CDR2 are WNHNN and SYGVQD (reference sequence). This CDR3 has 15 amino acids. CDR3 residues: CASSEKGDSPYEQYF. CDR3 sequence (DNA): TGCGCCAGCAGTGAGAAGGGGGACAGCCCCTACGAGCAGTACTTC.

This chain connects TRBV5-1 to TRBJ2-1; 12 bases are shared with TRBD2. The V and J ends lost 3 bases and 2 bases, in that order; junction bases with no gene match: 9. The length of the CDR3 is 18 residues. Germline V gene lookup returns CDR1 SGHRS and CDR2 YFSETQ. CDR3 bases: TGCGCCAGCAGCTCCGGGACAGCTAGCGGGAGGGCCTACAATGAGCAGTTCTTC. Protein: CASSSGTASGRAYNEQFF.

The V gene is TRBV5-3, the J gene TRBJ2-1; D gene unclear. TRBV5-3 qualifies as an ORF whose function is uncertain. This CDR3 contains 15 residues. V was shortened by 3 bases and J by 2 bases, with 12 bases between the two germline ends. As DNA, the CDR3 is TGTGCCAGAAGCTACGACATTTCAACCTACAATGAGCAGTTCTTC. This encodes CARSYDISTYNEQFF.

The DNA of the CDR3 is TGTGCCAGCAGCTTGGGGGCTTCATACTACGAGCAGTACTTC. This translates into CASSLGASYYEQYF. The genes are TRBV13 and TRBJ2-7; TRBD1 is a possible D gene (6 bases). The CDR3 is 14 amino acids. Germline CDR1 is PRHDT and CDR2 is FYEKMQ (reference sequence). Trimming stripped 3 bases from V and 3 bases from J, with 12 bases between.

The chain uses TRBV5-4 and TRBJ2-1; TRBD2 aligns across 11 bases. The V and J ends lost 0 bases and 7 bases, in that order; junction bases with no gene match: 3. Germline assignment: CDR1 SGHNT and CDR2 YYREEE (reference sequence). This CDR3 has 15 residues. CDR3: CASSLGLAGLNEQFF. Here the CDR3 DNA reads TGTGCCAGCAGCTTGGGACTAGCGGGATTAAATGAGCAGTTCTTC.

The chain recombines TRBV4-1 with TRBJ1-4, with unresolved D. The CDR3 is made up of 15 amino acids. CDR1 and CDR2 from the germline V gene are MGHRA and YSYEKL. V was clipped by 1 base and J by 8 bases, with 14 bases between them. In nucleotides, the CDR3 is TGCGCCAGCAGCCAAGGGACTGTCCAGCGCGAAAAACTGTTTTTT. Translating it yields CASSQGTVQREKLFF.

The V gene is TRBV19, the J gene TRBJ1-2; D is unresolved. Germline CDR1 reads LNHDA; CDR2 reads SQIVND (reference sequence). This CDR3 has 15 amino acids. V lost 8 bases and J lost 4, with 20 bases in between. The CDR3 DNA reads as TGTGCCAGTCACCTCACCCAGGACGGACTCTATGGCTACACCTTC. Amino acid sequence: CASHLTQDGLYGYTF.

J is TRBJ2-1 and V is TRBV19; 7 bases are shared with TRBD2. Germline V gives CDR1 LNHDA, CDR2 SQIVND (reference sequence). CDR3 length: 15 residues. J was trimmed by 6 bases and V by 3 bases; bases with no gene match: 8. CDR3 DNA sequence: TGTGCCAGTAGTATCGGGGGGAGGCCGGGCAATGAGCAGTTCTTC. Translating it yields CASSIGGRPGNEQFF.

V usage is TRBV28 and J usage is TRBJ1-1, with D perhaps TRBD1 (5 bases). This CDR3 has 15 amino acids. V lost 3 bases, J lost 4 bases, and 15 bases lay in between. Germline-derived CDR1 and CDR2 are MDHEN and SYDVKM. This CDR3 is CASSFPRQLGTEAFF. In nucleotides, the CDR3 is TGTGCCAGCAGTTTTCCTAGACAGTTGGGCACTGAAGCTTTCTTT.

Turning to this clone: Within the sample, other DNA sequences also encode this same CDR3. The chain carries TRBV27 and TRBJ2-7, with 10 positions matching TRBD2. The ends lost 6 bases at V and 2 bases at J; junction bases unmatched: 4. The CDR3 covers 14 residues. Per the germline V gene, CDR1 is MNHEY and CDR2 is SMNVEV (reference sequence). In DNA, the CDR3 is TGTGCCAGCAGGTTAGCGGGAGGTCCCTACGAGCAGTACTTC. Translation gives CASRLAGGPYEQYF.

V usage is TRBV9 and J usage is TRBJ2-2; 9 bases are a match to TRBD2. The CDR3 runs to 16 residues. CDR1 is SGDLS, CDR2 YYNGEE, per germline. V was pared by 3 bases and J by 6 bases, with 9 bases of the junction left unmatched. This CDR3 reads CASSGEAGGAAGELFF. The CDR3 coding sequence is TGTGCCAGCAGCGGAGAAGCGGGAGGCGCAGCCGGGGAGCTGTTTTTT.

This chain uses TRBV19 with TRBJ2-7; 9 bases match TRBD2. CDR1 and CDR2 (germline): LNHDA, SQIVND (reference sequence). This CDR3 region has 14 residues. The V gene end was trimmed by 10 bases and the J gene end by 5 bases; junction bases not matched to a gene: 12. Here the CDR3 reads CATKPGLAVNEQYF. The CDR3 DNA reads TGTGCCACGAAGCCGGGACTAGCAGTGAACGAGCAGTACTTC.

The V and J genes are TRBV19 and TRBJ1-1; 7 bases align to TRBD1. V lost 10 bases and J lost 6; bases outside the gene matches: 14. CDR3 length: 14 residues. Germline-derived CDR1 and CDR2 are LNHDA and SQIVND (reference sequence). Written as DNA, the CDR3 is TGTGCCACCCAATGGGGCCAAGGGGGCCCTGAAGCTTTCTTT. Translating it yields CATQWGQGGPEAFF.

CDR3 DNA sequence: TGCGCCAGCAGCCATACTAGGGGGGCCAAGACCCAGTACTTC. Protein: CASSHTRGAKTQYF. This chain joins TRBV10-1 and TRBJ2-5; D tentatively reads TRBD1 or TRBD2 (6 bases each). The germline CDR1 and CDR2 sequences are WNHNN and SYGVQD (reference sequence). V lost 6 bases and J lost 6, with 17 bases in between. The CDR3 is made up of 14 amino acids.

This clone has more than one count but fewer than ten. V and J are TRBV7-9 and TRBJ1-1; D unresolved. Trimming took off 3 bases at V and 0 bases at J, with 11 bases between the two ends. The CDR3 totals 15 residues. The germline gives CDR1 SEHNR, CDR2 FQNEAQ (reference sequence). CDR3 in DNA: TGTGCCAGCAGCTTCGCCGACAAGATGAACACTGAAGCTTTCTTT. Encoded protein: CASSFADKMNTEAFF.

The chain has TRBV5-1 and TRBJ2-6; D possibly uses TRBD1 or TRBD2 (5 bases each). The germline V gene has CDR1 SGHRS and CDR2 YFSETQ. The CDR3 consists of 16 residues. V was pared by 4 bases and J by 0 bases, with 11 bases between. The CDR3 region is CASSGDGVSGANVLTF. In nucleotides, the CDR3 is TGCGCCAGCAGCGGGGACGGAGTCTCTGGGGCCAACGTCCTGACTTTC. The full variable domain, its missing parts supplied by reference TRBV5-1 and TRBJ2-6, is KAGVTQTPRYLIKTRGQQVTLSCSPISGHRSVSWYQQTPGQGLQFLFEYFSETQRNKGNFPGRFSGRQFSNSRSEMNVSTLELGDSALYLCASSGDGVSGANVLTFGAGSRLTVL.

This chain links TRBV19 with TRBJ2-3; D is possibly TRBD2 (6 bases). The V end lost 5 bases, the J end lost 2 bases, and 17 bases lay between the germline ends. Germline-derived CDR1 and CDR2 are LNHDA and SQIVND (reference sequence). This CDR3 comprises 16 residues. For the CDR3, the DNA is TGTGCCAGTAGTCAACACCTCGGGACTCCCACAGATACGCAGTATTTT. Encoded protein: CASSQHLGTPTDTQYF.

A word on this clone: Germline is not matched at one junction end, which may reflect a read error. The CDR3 sequence is CASSAVTGAGF. The CDR3 DNA follows: TGTGCCAGCAGCGCAGTGACAGGGGCTGGCTTC. V is TRBV9 and J is TRBJ1-2, with TRBD1 identical over 8 bases. CDR3 length: 11 residues. Germline CDR1 is SGDLS and CDR2 is YYNGEE.